Listed below are T cell receptor beta chains from one sample, sequenced in a study of identical twins. TCRdb itself ran the 5' RACE reads through MiXCR, one entry per CDR3 protein. The sample records around 340,000 distinct CDR3 sequences, roughly 10% being singletons. The material sequenced was naive T cells sorted from blood. All receptors derive from a woman aged 50 to 60 in good health. Each CDR3 is given with its conserved first and last residue. A D gene is named only where the DNA matches it firmly. Some rows mark clone size as missing; the rest say once, few, many or name a class of expanded clone.

size,J,D,V,CDR3,DNA
few,TRBJ2-2,-,TRBV5-5,CASRPGHLNTGELFF,TGTGCCAGCAGACCGGGACACCTGAACACCGGGGAGCTGTTTTTT
-,TRBJ1-1,-,TRBV5-1,CASSPRDGLNTEAFF,TGCGCCAGCAGCCCCAGAGACGGCTTGAACACTGAAGCTTTCTTT
many,TRBJ1-1,-,TRBV27,CASSFTFTTEAFF,TGTGCCAGCAGTTTTACCTTCACCACTGAAGCTTTCTTT
few,TRBJ1-6,-,TRBV5-6,CASGRTRGSPLHF,TGTGCCAGCGGTCGGACCCGAGGTTCACCCCTCCACTTT
-,TRBJ2-7,-,TRBV29-1,CSVGEAGEQYF,TGCAGCGTTGGAGAAGCGGGCGAGCAGTACTTC
-,TRBJ2-7,TRBD2,TRBV3-1,CASSRGLAGGPQLYEQYF,TGTGCCAGCAGCCGAGGACTAGCGGGAGGGCCACAACTCTACGAGCAGTACTTC
few,TRBJ1-6,-,TRBV5-5,CASSRSPGDGSPLHF,TGTGCCAGCAGCCGTTCCCCCGGGGATGGATCACCCCTCCACTTT
few,TRBJ2-2,-,TRBV10-3,CAISDITGELFF,TGTGCCATCAGTGACATAACCGGGGAGCTGTTTTTT
many,TRBJ1-1,TRBD1,TRBV20-1,CSARDRGGNTEAFF,TGCAGTGCTAGGGACAGGGGGGGGAACACTGAAGCTTTCTTT
-,TRBJ2-1,-,TRBV27,CASSLARWNEQFF,TGTGCCAGCAGTTTAGCCCGGTGGAATGAGCAGTTCTTC
many,TRBJ2-1,-,TRBV5-1,CASSSRPGNEQFF,TGCGCCAGCAGCTCCCGACCCGGCAATGAGCAGTTCTTC
many,TRBJ1-4,TRBD1,TRBV12-3/TRBV12-4,CASSRDRDRMVWDEKLFF,TGTGCCAGCAGTCGGGACAGGGATAGGATGGTTTGGGATGAAAAACTGTTTTTT
many,TRBJ2-5,-,TRBV20-1,CSAREREVGEETQYF,TGCAGTGCTAGAGAGAGGGAGGTCGGGGAAGAGACCCAGTACTTC
few,TRBJ2-1,TRBD2,TRBV7-8,CASSSRTGLAGEGEQFF,TGTGCCAGCAGCTCTCGAACGGGACTAGCGGGAGAGGGTGAGCAGTTCTTC
few,TRBJ2-3,-,TRBV5-6,CASSSVTSTDTQYF,TGTGCCAGCAGCTCGGTTACTAGCACAGATACGCAGTATTTT
many,TRBJ2-1,-,TRBV5-5,CASSPLGKPSNEQFF,TGTGCCAGCAGCCCCCTAGGGAAACCTTCGAATGAGCAGTTCTTC
few,TRBJ2-7,-,TRBV11-2,CASLTGVTYEQYF,TGTGCCAGCCTTACGGGGGTTACCTACGAGCAGTACTTC
-,TRBJ2-6,-,TRBV20-1,CSARRPGANVLTF,TGCAGTGCTAGGAGGCCCGGGGCCAACGTCCTGACTTTC
many,TRBJ1-6,-,TRBV7-2,CASSLPGSPLHF,TGTGCCAGCAGCCTTCCGGGGTCACCCCTCCACTTT
few,TRBJ2-1,-,TRBV7-2,CASSLDSLGEQFF,TGTGCCAGCAGCTTAGACAGCCTCGGGGAGCAGTTCTTC
few,TRBJ2-1,TRBD2,TRBV15,CATSRVWLAENNEQFF,TGTGCCACCAGCAGAGTATGGCTAGCGGAGAACAATGAGCAGTTCTTC
-,TRBJ2-1,TRBD2,TRBV20-1,CSAPWAGVSYNEQFF,TGCAGTGCACCCTGGGCGGGAGTCTCCTACAATGAGCAGTTCTTC
-,TRBJ1-2,-,TRBV7-9,CASSLEWDGYGYTF,TGTGCCAGCAGCTTAGAATGGGACGGATATGGCTACACCTTC
many,TRBJ1-5,-,TRBV2,CASSGTGSNQPQHF,TGTGCCAGCAGTGGAACGGGTAGCAATCAGCCCCAGCATTTT
-,TRBJ1-1,-,TRBV29-1,CSAARQSEAFF,TGCAGCGCCGCCCGACAGTCTGAAGCTTTCTTT
-,TRBJ2-5,-,TRBV11-2,CASSLGRSEGQYF,TGTGCCAGCAGCTTAGGCCGATCTGAGGGCCAGTACTTC
few,TRBJ2-5,TRBD1,TRBV12-3/TRBV12-4,CASSWTGVGETQYF,TGTGCCAGCAGTTGGACAGGGGTGGGGGAGACCCAGTACTTC
-,TRBJ2-6,TRBD1,TRBV25-1,CASSEGQGYSGANVLTF,TGTGCCAGCAGTGAGGGACAGGGTTACTCTGGGGCCAACGTCCTGACTTTC
many,TRBJ2-2,-,TRBV12-3/TRBV12-4,CASSLIGTGELFF,TGTGCCAGCAGTTTAATAGGCACCGGGGAGCTGTTTTTT
many,TRBJ2-2,TRBD1,TRBV14,CASSQWTGGTGELFF,TGTGCCAGCAGCCAATGGACAGGGGGCACCGGGGAGCTGTTTTTT
-,TRBJ1-4,TRBD1,TRBV19,CASSILGQHEKLFF,TGTGCCAGTAGTATTCTGGGACAGCATGAAAAACTGTTTTTT
few,TRBJ1-1,TRBD1,TRBV3-1,CASSRGRGTEAFF,TGTGCCAGCAGCCGAGGCAGGGGGACTGAAGCTTTCTTT
few,TRBJ1-1,-,TRBV5-6,CASSFTGPTEAFF,TGTGCCAGCAGCTTTACAGGGCCCACTGAAGCTTTCTTT
few,TRBJ1-3,-,TRBV6-6,CASGWVNTIYF,TGTGCCAGCGGATGGGTTAACACCATATATTTT
-,TRBJ1-5,TRBD1,TRBV12-3/TRBV12-4,CACSGTGNNQPQHF,TGTGCCTGCTCTGGGACAGGGAACAATCAGCCCCAGCATTTT
-,TRBJ1-1,-,TRBV6-1,CASRYQPENTEAFF,TGTGCCAGCAGATATCAACCCGAAAACACTGAAGCTTTCTTT
-,TRBJ2-5,TRBD2,TRBV5-1,CASSPTRLAEETQYF,TGCGCCAGCAGCCCAACCCGACTAGCGGAAGAGACCCAGTACTTC
few,TRBJ2-1,-,TRBV11-2,CASSWTAPNEQFF,TGTGCCAGCAGCTGGACCGCCCCTAATGAGCAGTTCTTC
-,TRBJ2-3,TRBD1,TRBV2,CASEGDRVHTDTQYF,TGTGCCAGCGAGGGGGACAGGGTACACACAGATACGCAGTATTTT
few,TRBJ1-1,TRBD1,TRBV30,CAWSVLNRGRAFF,TGTGCCTGGAGTGTACTGAACAGGGGCCGAGCTTTCTTT
many,TRBJ2-1,-,TRBV29-1,CSVVRGRGTYNEQFF,TGCAGCGTAGTTCGAGGGAGAGGCACCTACAATGAGCAGTTCTTC
-,TRBJ2-3,TRBD2,TRBV6-9,CASTGTGGLRDTQYF,TGTGCCAGCACAGGAACGGGAGGGCTTAGGGATACGCAGTATTTT
few,TRBJ2-2,TRBD2,TRBV2,CASSEIAGNTGELFF,TGTGCCAGCAGTGAAATAGCGGGGAACACCGGGGAGCTGTTTTTT
many,TRBJ2-1,TRBD2,TRBV20-1,CSASLGTSVNEQFF,TGCAGTGCTAGTTTGGGGACTAGCGTCAATGAGCAGTTCTTC
-,TRBJ2-3,-,TRBV7-3,CASSLNPIGADTQYF,TGTGCCAGCAGCTTAAACCCCATAGGAGCAGATACGCAGTATTTT
many,TRBJ2-1,-,TRBV29-1,CSVDGGYNNEQFF,TGCAGCGTTGATGGTGGATACAACAATGAGCAGTTCTTC
many,TRBJ2-6,-,TRBV5-1,CASNIVGAGANVLTF,TGCGCCAGCAACATAGTGGGGGCTGGGGCCAACGTCCTGACTTTC
many,TRBJ2-1,-,TRBV5-1,CASSTSRGSSYNEQFF,TGCGCCAGCAGCACCTCACGAGGGAGCTCCTACAATGAGCAGTTCTTC
-,TRBJ1-5,-,TRBV24-1,CATSDLRSNQPQHF,TGTGCCACCAGTGACCTTAGAAGCAATCAGCCCCAGCATTTT
-,TRBJ2-7,-,TRBV20-1,CSAPGLEFHEQYF,TGCAGTGCCCCCGGGTTGGAGTTTCACGAGCAGTACTTC
-,TRBJ2-6,-,TRBV20-1,CSAKMDRSGANVLTF,TGCAGTGCTAAAATGGACAGATCTGGGGCCAACGTCCTGACTTTC
few,TRBJ1-1,-,TRBV20-1,CSAVSGENTEAFF,TGCAGTGCTGTGTCGGGGGAGAACACTGAAGCTTTCTTT
many,TRBJ1-5,-,TRBV12-3/TRBV12-4,CASSFRAGDNRQPQHF,TGTGCCAGCAGTTTTAGGGCCGGGGATAATCGGCAGCCCCAGCATTTT
-,TRBJ1-1,-,TRBV7-9,CASSLGPVGAEAFF,TGTGCCAGCAGCTTGGGACCGGTGGGGGCTGAAGCTTTCTTT